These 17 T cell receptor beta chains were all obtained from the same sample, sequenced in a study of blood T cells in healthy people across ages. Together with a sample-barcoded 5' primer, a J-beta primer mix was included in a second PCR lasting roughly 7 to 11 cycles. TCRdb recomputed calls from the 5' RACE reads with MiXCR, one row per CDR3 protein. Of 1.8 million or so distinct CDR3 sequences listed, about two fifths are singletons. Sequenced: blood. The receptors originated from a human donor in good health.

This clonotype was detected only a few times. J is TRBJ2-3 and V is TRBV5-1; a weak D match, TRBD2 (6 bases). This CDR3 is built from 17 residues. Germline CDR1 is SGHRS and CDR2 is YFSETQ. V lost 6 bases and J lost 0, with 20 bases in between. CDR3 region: CASNGGSFHLSTDTQYF. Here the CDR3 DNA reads TGCGCCAGCAACGGGGGATCCTTCCACCTTAGCACAGATACGCAGTATTTT. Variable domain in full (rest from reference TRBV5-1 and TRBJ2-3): KAGVTQTPRYLIKTRGQQVTLSCSPISGHRSVSWYQQTPGQGLQFLFEYFSETQRNKGNFPGRFSGRQFSNSRSEMNVSTLELGDSALYLCASNGGSFHLSTDTQYFGPGTRLTVL.

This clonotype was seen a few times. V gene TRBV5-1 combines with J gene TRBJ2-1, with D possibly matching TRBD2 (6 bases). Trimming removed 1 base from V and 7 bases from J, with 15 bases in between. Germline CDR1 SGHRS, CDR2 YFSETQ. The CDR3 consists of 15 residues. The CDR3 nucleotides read TGCGCCAGCAGCTTGTTCCCCCGGGCGGGGAATGAGCAGTTCTTC. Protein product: CASSLFPRAGNEQFF.

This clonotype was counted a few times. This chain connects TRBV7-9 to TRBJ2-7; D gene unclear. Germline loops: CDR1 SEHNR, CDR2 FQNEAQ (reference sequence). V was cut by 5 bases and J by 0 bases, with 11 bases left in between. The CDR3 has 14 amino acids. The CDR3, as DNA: TGTGCCAGCAGCAAAACCTACAACTCCTACGAGCAGTACTTC. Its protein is CASSKTYNSYEQYF.

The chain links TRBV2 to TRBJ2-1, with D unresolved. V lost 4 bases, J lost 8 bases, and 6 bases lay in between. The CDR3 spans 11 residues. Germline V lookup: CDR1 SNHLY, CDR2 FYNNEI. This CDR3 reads CASSGEYEQFF. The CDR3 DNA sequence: TGTGCCAGCAGTGGGGAATATGAGCAGTTCTTC.

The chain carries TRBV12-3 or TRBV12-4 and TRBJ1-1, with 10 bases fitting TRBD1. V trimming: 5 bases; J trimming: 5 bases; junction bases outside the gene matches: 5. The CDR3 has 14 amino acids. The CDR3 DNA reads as TGTGCCAGCAGTCGGCCGGGACAGGGGACTGAAGCTTTCTTT. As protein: CASSRPGQGTEAFF.

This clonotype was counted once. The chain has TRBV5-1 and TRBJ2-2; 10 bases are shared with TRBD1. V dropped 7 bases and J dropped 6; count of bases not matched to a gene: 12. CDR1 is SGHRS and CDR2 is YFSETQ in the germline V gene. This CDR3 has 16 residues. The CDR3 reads CASGPPGQGFSGELFF. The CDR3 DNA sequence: TGCGCCAGCGGACCTCCGGGACAGGGGTTCTCCGGGGAGCTGTTTTTT. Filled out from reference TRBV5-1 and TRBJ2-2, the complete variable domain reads KAGVTQTPRYLIKTRGQQVTLSCSPISGHRSVSWYQQTPGQGLQFLFEYFSETQRNKGNFPGRFSGRQFSNSRSEMNVSTLELGDSALYLCASGPPGQGFSGELFFGEGSRLTVL.

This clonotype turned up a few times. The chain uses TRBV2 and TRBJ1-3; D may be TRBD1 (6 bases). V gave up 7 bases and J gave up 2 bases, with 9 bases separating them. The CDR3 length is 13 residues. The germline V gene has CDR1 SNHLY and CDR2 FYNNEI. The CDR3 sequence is CASKNRAGNTIYF. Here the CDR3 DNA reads TGTGCCAGCAAGAACAGGGCTGGAAACACCATATATTTT.

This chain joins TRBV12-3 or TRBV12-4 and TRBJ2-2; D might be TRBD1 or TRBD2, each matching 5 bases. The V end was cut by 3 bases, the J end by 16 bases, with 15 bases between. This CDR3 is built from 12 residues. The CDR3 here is CASSFGGNKPFF. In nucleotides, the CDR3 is TGTGCCAGCAGTTTTGGGGGAAATAAGCCGTTTTTT.

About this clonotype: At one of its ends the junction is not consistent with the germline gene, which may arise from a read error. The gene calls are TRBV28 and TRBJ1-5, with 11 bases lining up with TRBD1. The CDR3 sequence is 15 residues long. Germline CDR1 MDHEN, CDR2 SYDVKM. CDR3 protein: CAGSPDRGHGQPQHF. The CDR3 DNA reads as TGTGCCGGCAGCCCGGACAGGGGGCACGGTCAGCCCCAGCATTTT.

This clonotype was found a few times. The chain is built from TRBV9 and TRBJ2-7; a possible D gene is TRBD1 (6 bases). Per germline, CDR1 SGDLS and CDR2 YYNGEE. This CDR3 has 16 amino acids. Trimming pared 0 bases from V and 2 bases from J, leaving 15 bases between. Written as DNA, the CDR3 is TGTGCCAGCAGCGTAGGGCCCGGGACAAGCCCCTACGAGCAGTACTTC. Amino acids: CASSVGPGTSPYEQYF.

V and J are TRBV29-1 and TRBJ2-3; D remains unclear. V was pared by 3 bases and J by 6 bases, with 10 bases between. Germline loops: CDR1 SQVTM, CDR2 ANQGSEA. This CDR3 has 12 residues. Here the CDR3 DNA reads TGCAGCGTTGATCGGGTTTTGGATACGCAGTATTTT. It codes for CSVDRVLDTQYF.

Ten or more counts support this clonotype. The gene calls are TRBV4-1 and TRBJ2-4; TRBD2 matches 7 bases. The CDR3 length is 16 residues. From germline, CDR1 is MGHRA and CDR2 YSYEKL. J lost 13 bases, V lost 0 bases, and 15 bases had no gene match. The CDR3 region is CASSQEGRGSLQEQYF. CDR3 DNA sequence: TGCGCCAGCAGCCAAGAGGGGCGGGGGTCCCTCCAAGAGCAGTACTTC.

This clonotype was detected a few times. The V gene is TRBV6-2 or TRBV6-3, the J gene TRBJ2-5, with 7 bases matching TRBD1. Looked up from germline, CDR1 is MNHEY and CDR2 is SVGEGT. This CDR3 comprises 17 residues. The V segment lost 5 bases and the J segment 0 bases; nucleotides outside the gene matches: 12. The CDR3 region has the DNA TGTGCCAGCAGTGCCGGGACAGCACTTTTGTACCAAGAGACCCAGTACTTC. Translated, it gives CASSAGTALLYQETQYF.

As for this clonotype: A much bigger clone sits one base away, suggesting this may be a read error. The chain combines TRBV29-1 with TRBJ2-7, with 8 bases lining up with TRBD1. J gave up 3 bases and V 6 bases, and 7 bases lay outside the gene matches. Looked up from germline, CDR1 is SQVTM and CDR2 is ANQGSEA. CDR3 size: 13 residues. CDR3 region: CSVLAGTGYEQYF. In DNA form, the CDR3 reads TGCAGCGTCCTGGCAGGGACAGGCTACGAGCAGTACTTC.

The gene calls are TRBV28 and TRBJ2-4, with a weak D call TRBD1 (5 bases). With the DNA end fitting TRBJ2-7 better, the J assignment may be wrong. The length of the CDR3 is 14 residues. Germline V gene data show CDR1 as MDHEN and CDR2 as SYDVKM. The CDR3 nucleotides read TGTGCCAGCAGTTTTCAACAGGATCGCGACGAGCAGTACTTC. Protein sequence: CASSFQQDRDEQYF.

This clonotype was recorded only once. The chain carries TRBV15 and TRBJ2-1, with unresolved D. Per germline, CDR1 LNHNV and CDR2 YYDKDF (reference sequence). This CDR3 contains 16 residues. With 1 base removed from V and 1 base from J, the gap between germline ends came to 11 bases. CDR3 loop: CATSRGRVSSYNEQFF. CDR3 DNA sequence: TGTGCCACCAGCAGAGGAAGGGTTTCATCCTACAATGAGCAGTTCTTC.

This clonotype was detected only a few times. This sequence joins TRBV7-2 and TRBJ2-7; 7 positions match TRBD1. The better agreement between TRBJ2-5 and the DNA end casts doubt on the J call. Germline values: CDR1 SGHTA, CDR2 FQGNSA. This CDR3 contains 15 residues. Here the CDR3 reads CASSLGQSVEETQYF. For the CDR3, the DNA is TGTGCCAGCAGCCTGGGACAGAGCGTAGAGGAGACCCAGTACTTC.